The sequence of this T cell receptor beta chain was determined in a study of T cell responses to AZD1222 COVID-19 vaccine (dated by TCRdb to 2020 to 2022). Describing the broader study: AZD1222 recipients whose second dose came at about 4 weeks and those whose second dose came at about 12 weeks were combined into one group, since spike-specific TCR depth and breadth did not differ between the two schedules. TCR sequencing covered over 230 trial participants: 200 to 220 given two doses of AZD1222 and approximately 26 given two doses of MenACWY control vaccine. Enrollment into the trials was organized by age into subgroups of 18-55, 56-69 and 70-plus years, and those subgroups contained roughly 150, 30 and 60 TCR-sequenced participants, respectively. Broader findings and caveats from the paper: Conclusions about previously exposed vaccinees are limited, since just a handful of AZD1222 recipients were seropositive for SARS-CoV-2 at baseline. In the small 56-69-year group, the increase in depth fell short of significance, most likely because of low power. Because no day 14 peak-response samples were available, repertoires were characterized only after the peak T cell response. CD4 TCRs associated with the vaccine covered the entire spike protein, and the dominant responses were in regions 160-218 and 743-854. Participants were mostly white British and included more females than males, and it was suggested by the authors that clonal diversity may have been underestimated. Nearly half of unique spike-specific TCRs reportedly recognized epitopes outside regions mutated in the B.1.351 and B.1.1.7 variants. Spike-specific TCR breadth and depth rose significantly after two AZD1222 doses compared with day 0 and with MenACWY recipients.

The CDR3 regions of human TCRbeta chains were subjected to immunosequencing. The original pipeline was this. TCRs in the repertoires were compared against a reference library of SARS-CoV-2-specific TCRs that had been generated with the MIRA antigen-specificity platform. Breadth was defined as the fraction of unique TCRs that were SARS-CoV-2-associated. Depth was defined as the fraction of total T cells that were SARS-CoV-2-associated. Using the MIRA data, each spike-specific TCR was mapped to the spike region that the TCR reacts to and placed in a CD4 or CD8 class. Log10-transformed breadth and depth values were compared by one-way ANOVA with Sidak's multiple comparisons tests. The immuneACCESS repertoire file appears here via TCRdb, limited to in-frame rearrangements. These files lack a portion of the clones; in checked studies, under half of the deficit traces to unresolved V genes, and the cause of the others is not known. That table furnishes V, J and clone size, whereas the DNA furnished D and trimming. The sample profile shows roughly 66,000 clones; 75% to 85% of them were found once. Around 5.4% of the sample is taken by the ten largest.

Turning to this clone: What this receptor recognizes is not known. No much larger clone exists at a distance of one base, and base qualities are not known.

Per the publication, the time point label means: baseline before first vaccination. Vaccinee samples came from UK trials COV001 and COV002, including a single-blind randomized controlled phase 2/3 trial of AZD1222 (ChAdOx1 nCoV-19) in healthy adults. For TCRbeta chain sequencing, PBMC samples from trial participants were taken at day 0 and at day 28 after the second dose. Here the sequenced sample was peripheral blood, taken on day 0 of AZD1222 vaccination. This receptor was taken from an adult in good health.

The nucleotides are TGCGCCAGCAGCCAAGGACTAGCGGGGGGGCAGTACGAGCAGTACTTC. It is translated as CASSQGLAGGQYEQYF. This sequence uses TRBV4-1 and TRBJ2-7; TRBD2 aligns with 14 central bases. The CDR3 sequence holds 16 residues, the cysteine and phenylalanine included. Kept here is only the CDR3 DNA, which spans 48 bases and is read in frame from base 1. The germline V gene encodes CDR1 MGHRA and CDR2 YSYEKL. Unmatched junction bases come to 3, with V trimmed by 1 base and J by 4 bases.